This TCR beta chain was obtained from a study of shared clonotypes between healthy human individuals. Comments on this clone: Its antigen is not identified.

The V end lost 3 bases, the J end lost 9 bases, and 15 bases lay between the germline ends. CDR3 size: 13 residues. Germline V gives CDR1 SQVTM, CDR2 ANQGSEA. Per the study methods: Junction-only immunoSEQ sequences carried no quality scores, so filtering differed. Assay used: immunoSEQ multiplex PCR; TCRdb lists only in-frame clones, some missing. V and J calls and clone size are those listed in that table; D and trimming were worked out from the DNA. The sample lists about 2.3 million clones; roughly 92% were seen once. The study's findings and limits: Clonotype sharing levels among donors were expected to vary with sequencing depth.

The sample was naive CD4+ T cells from PBMCs. This sample's subset: CD45RA+ positively selected. The rearrangement uses TRBV29-1 and TRBJ1-3; TRBD1 is a possible D gene (5 bases). The receptor's source is a man between 18 and 29 years old in good health. Some clones in this sample may be carry-over from other donors' samples. In DNA, the CDR3 is TGCAGCGTTGAGAAAGGGGACGGGGGCACCATATATTTT. It yields the protein CSVEKGDGGTIYF.